Each of the 27 T cell receptor beta chains below was sequenced from the same sample in a study of OX40 agonist ivuxolimab in advanced cancers. Sequenced by immunoSEQ multiplex PCR; TCRdb stores in-frame clones only, minus some. The repertoire holds about 100,000 clones, with 84% as singletons. The sequencing used CD4+ or CD8+ T cells sorted from blood, collected in a trial of the OX40 agonist ivuxolimab. These receptors all come from an adult with an advanced solid tumor such as melanoma, head and neck, liver or kidney cancer.

This sequence joins TRBV29-1 and TRBJ1-4; TRBD1 matches 9 bases. The V gene end was trimmed by 6 bases and the J gene end by 8 bases; junction bases not matched to a gene: 10. This CDR3 contains 14 residues. Germline loops: CDR1 SQVTM, CDR2 ANQGSEA. CDR3 in DNA: TGCAGCGTGAAAACCGGGACAGGGTTGGAAAAACTGTTTTTT. It codes for CSVKTGTGLEKLFF.

The chain couples TRBV23-1 to TRBJ1-1, with TRBD1 identical over 9 bases. TRBV23-1 is an open reading frame, and its role is uncertain. The CDR3 totals 17 residues. V shed 6 bases and J 3 bases; nucleotides not matched to a gene: 14. The CDR3 bases are TGCGCCAGCAGAAGTATGGACAGGGGCGTAAGGTACACTGAAGCTTTCTTT. This gives the protein CASRSMDRGVRYTEAFF.

The rearrangement links TRBV9 to TRBJ1-1; the match to TRBD1 covers 7 bases. V lost 4 bases and J lost 0; bases outside the gene matches: 6. This CDR3 is 15 amino acids long. From germline, CDR1 is SGDLS and CDR2 YYNGEE. In nucleotides, the CDR3 is TGTGCCAGCAGCACATCACAGGGGCTGAACACTGAAGCTTTCTTT. This gives the protein CASSTSQGLNTEAFF.

The rearrangement links TRBV6-6 to TRBJ2-5; 9 positions agree with TRBD1. Germline loops: CDR1 MNHNY, CDR2 SVGAGI (reference sequence). This CDR3 has 14 residues. V lost 5 bases and J lost 5; bases outside the gene matches: 6. The CDR3 sequence is CASSTPQGAETQYF. Written as DNA, the CDR3 is TGTGCCAGCAGTACTCCACAGGGGGCCGAGACCCAGTACTTC.

V is TRBV7-2 and J is TRBJ2-3; D perhaps matches TRBD2 (6 bases). Trimming removed 5 bases at V and 6 bases at J, with 15 bases between. The CDR3 contains 14 residues. Germline assignment: CDR1 SGHTA and CDR2 FQGNSA. CDR3 region: CASSPPPGRDTQYF. In DNA form, the CDR3 reads TGTGCCAGCAGCCCGCCTCCGGGGAGGGATACGCAGTATTTT.

CDR3 in DNA: TGTGCCAGCAGCCTCGGACACAACTATGGCTACACCTTC. It yields the protein CASSLGHNYGYTF. This chain links TRBV6-1 with TRBJ1-2; tentative D call: TRBD1 (5 bases). V was clipped by 6 bases and J by 2 bases, with 10 bases between them. CDR3 length equals 13 residues. The germline CDR1 and CDR2 sequences are MNHNS and SASEGT.

This sequence joins TRBV28 and TRBJ2-1; TRBD1 matches at 8 bases. Germline-derived CDR1 and CDR2 are MDHEN and SYDVKM. The CDR3 spans 15 residues. The V and J ends lost 5 bases and 0 bases, in that order; junction bases with no gene match: 3. The CDR3 DNA reads as TGTGCCAGCAGTCCCACAGGGGGCTCCTACAATGAGCAGTTCTTC. Translation: CASSPTGGSYNEQFF.

J is TRBJ2-3 and V is TRBV19; tentative D call: TRBD1 (6 bases). Germline V CDR1 and CDR2: LNHDA, SQIVND (reference sequence). This CDR3 has 14 residues. With 6 bases removed from V and 1 base from J, the gap between germline ends came to 11 bases. The CDR3 nucleotides read TGTGCCAGTAGAGGGGGTTGGGGCACAGATACGCAGTATTTT. This translates into CASRGGWGTDTQYF.

The chain joins TRBV7-8 to TRBJ1-1, with D maybe TRBD1 (5 bases). The CDR3 sequence is 15 residues long. Germline lookup yields CDR1 SGHVS and CDR2 FQNEAQ. Trimming took 8 bases from V and 4 from J, leaving 20 bases between them. The CDR3 region has the DNA TGTGCCAGCCTCCCGGGGCTAGACATCATCACTGAAGCTTTCTTT. Its translation is CASLPGLDIITEAFF.

The V call is TRBV7-8, the J call TRBJ1-6; D gene unclear. The CDR3 totals 14 residues. Germline-derived CDR1 and CDR2 are SGHVS and FQNEAQ. V was pared by 3 bases and J by 7 bases, with 10 bases between. This chain's CDR3 is CASSLSQINSPLHF. As DNA, the CDR3 is TGTGCCAGCAGCTTGAGTCAGATAAATTCACCCCTCCACTTT.

This clone turned up a few times. The chain links TRBV30 to TRBJ1-6; 8 nucleotides agree with TRBD1. The CDR3 is 13 residues long. V trimming: 5 bases; J trimming: 8 bases; junction bases outside the gene matches: 5. Looked up from germline, CDR1 is GTSNPN and CDR2 is SVGIG (reference sequence). CDR3 coding DNA: TGTGCCTGGCTGGACAGGGTTGATTCACCCCTCCACTTT. Protein product: CAWLDRVDSPLHF.

The sample holds one count of this clone. V gene TRBV19 combines with J gene TRBJ2-3; 16 nucleotides agree with TRBD2. V gave up 3 bases and J gave up 4 bases; unmatched junction bases: 1. The germline CDR1 and CDR2 sequences are LNHDA and SQIVND (reference sequence). This CDR3 region has 16 residues. The chain's CDR3 is CASSMGTSGGADTQYF. In DNA form, the CDR3 reads TGTGCCAGTAGTATGGGGACTAGCGGGGGGGCAGATACGCAGTATTTT.

This rearrangement joins TRBV6-1 to TRBJ1-2, with D uncertain. The CDR3 spans 15 residues. Trimming cost V 3 bases and J 7 bases, with 18 bases left between them. CDR1 and CDR2 from the germline V gene are MNHNS and SASEGT. Here the CDR3 DNA reads TGTGCCAGCAGTGACCCCCGGGCCAACCGGGGTGGCTACACCTTC. Its protein product is CASSDPRANRGGYTF.

The chain recombines TRBV9 with TRBJ2-3; the D gene is possibly TRBD2 (6 bases). The V end lost 0 bases, the J end lost 4 bases, and 18 bases lay between the germline ends. The CDR3 totals 17 residues. From germline, CDR1 is SGDLS and CDR2 YYNGEE. The CDR3 protein is CASSVGPGGAGADTQYF. CDR3 sequence (DNA): TGTGCCAGCAGCGTAGGCCCTGGAGGGGCCGGCGCAGATACGCAGTATTTT.

The chain combines TRBV4-3 with TRBJ1-1; 11 bases agree with TRBD1. Germline V CDR1 and CDR2: LGHNA, YSLEER. The CDR3 runs to 16 residues. Losses at the gene ends were 4 bases for V and 6 bases for J; bases not matched to a gene: 10. CDR3 region: CASSPGTGGFWAEAFF. The CDR3 DNA reads TGCGCCAGCAGCCCGGGGACAGGGGGGTTCTGGGCTGAAGCTTTCTTT.

The J gene is TRBJ1-1, the V gene TRBV5-1; unclear D gene. The CDR3 runs 18 residues. The germline gives CDR1 SGHRS, CDR2 YFSETQ. V was trimmed by 1 base and J by 0 bases, leaving 19 bases between them. The CDR3 loop reads CASSLLPLGGSMNTEAFF. The CDR3 bases are TGCGCCAGCAGCTTGTTGCCCCTTGGAGGGAGCATGAACACTGAAGCTTTCTTT. Using reference TRBV5-1 and TRBJ1-1 for the parts outside the CDR3, the full variable domain is KAGVTQTPRYLIKTRGQQVTLSCSPISGHRSVSWYQQTPGQGLQFLFEYFSETQRNKGNFPGRFSGRQFSNSRSEMNVSTLELGDSALYLCASSLLPLGGSMNTEAFFGQGTRLTVV.

The count of this clone is one. The CDR3 DNA follows: TGTGCCAGCAGCATCGGCTACAATGAGCAGTTCTTC. Protein product: CASSIGYNEQFF. The gene calls are TRBV7-8 and TRBJ2-1; no definite D call. The CDR3 is made up of 12 amino acids. Germline V gene lookup returns CDR1 SGHVS and CDR2 FQNEAQ. Trimming removed 5 bases from V and 3 bases from J, with 5 bases in between.

This clone has just one count. The chain uses TRBV2 and TRBJ2-2, with a possible D match to TRBD2 (5 bases). Germline loops: CDR1 SNHLY, CDR2 FYNNEI. The CDR3 has 15 amino acids. The V gene lost 6 bases and the J gene lost 1 base, with 12 bases spanning the gap. The CDR3 bases are TGTGCCAGCAGCGTCACGGACTGGAACACCGGGGAGCTGTTTTTT. Residues: CASSVTDWNTGELFF.

V gene TRBV29-1 combines with J gene TRBJ2-7; D is possibly TRBD1 or TRBD2 (5 bases each). The length of the CDR3 is 11 residues. Trimming took 4 bases from V and 3 from J, leaving 7 bases between them. CDR1 is SQVTM and CDR2 is ANQGSEA in the germline V gene. CDR3 loop: CSVGDLYEQYF. The CDR3 nucleotides read TGCAGCGTTGGGGACCTCTACGAGCAGTACTTC.

The rearrangement uses TRBV7-6 and TRBJ2-7; D not resolved. V was cut by 5 bases and J by 7 bases, with 15 bases left in between. The CDR3 totals 13 residues. The germline gives CDR1 SGHVS, CDR2 FNYEAQ. CDR3 in amino acids: CASSPAPQWEQYF. The CDR3 nucleotides read TGTGCCAGCAGCCCGGCTCCTCAGTGGGAGCAGTACTTC.

The chain joins TRBV7-2 to TRBJ1-1; TRBD1 agrees at 9 bases. Germline trimming cut 0 bases from V and 1 base from J; bases unmatched to any gene: 0. CDR3 length: 15 amino acids. Germline V gives CDR1 SGHTA, CDR2 FQGNSA. DNA of the CDR3: TGTGCCAGCAGCTTAGCGGGACAGGGGAACACTGAAGCTTTCTTT. Translation gives CASSLAGQGNTEAFF. Combining the CDR3 with reference TRBV7-2 and TRBJ1-1 gives the whole variable domain GAGVSQSPSNKVTEKGKDVELRCDPISGHTALYWYRQSLGQGLEFLIYFQGNSAPDKSGLPSDRFSAERTGGSVSTLTIQRTQQEDSAVYLCASSLAGQGNTEAFFGQGTRLTVV.

This chain connects TRBV4-2 to TRBJ2-7; 12 bases match TRBD1. Germline trimming cut 0 bases from V and 13 bases from J; bases unmatched to any gene: 4. The CDR3 is made up of 13 amino acids. Germline V lookup: CDR1 LGHNA, CDR2 YNFKEQ. The CDR3 loop reads CASSQEWDRGLYF. The CDR3 nucleotides are TGTGCCAGCAGCCAAGAATGGGACAGGGGGCTCTACTTC.

The chain employs TRBV5-5 and TRBJ2-3, with D possibly being TRBD2 (6 bases). Trimming shortened V by 0 bases and J by 1 base, and 9 bases separated the two germline ends. CDR1 and CDR2 from the germline V gene are SGHKS and YYEKEE (reference sequence). The CDR3 covers 15 residues. The CDR3 DNA is TGTGCCAGCAGCTTGGGGTTAGCGGGCACAGATACGCAGTATTTT. Translated: CASSLGLAGTDTQYF.

The chain employs TRBV2 and TRBJ2-1, with D perhaps TRBD1 or TRBD2 (5 bases each). Trimming took off 6 bases at V and 0 bases at J, with 18 bases between the two ends. In germline, CDR1 is SNHLY, CDR2 FYNNEI. The CDR3 consists of 17 residues. CDR3 sequence (DNA): TGTGCCAGCAGGGGGGACCGTCTGCGGAGCTCCTACAATGAGCAGTTCTTC. Its protein product is CASRGDRLRSSYNEQFF.

The V call is TRBV5-1, the J call TRBJ2-5; a weak D match, TRBD1 (5 bases). The DNA end favors TRBJ2-7, so the J call may be wrong. The CDR3 covers 15 residues. In germline, CDR1 is SGHRS, CDR2 YFSETQ. In DNA, the CDR3 is TGCGCCAGCAGCTTGGGCGACAGCCTTGGAGACGAGCAGTACTTC. Its translation: CASSLGDSLGDEQYF.

The chain carries TRBV19 and TRBJ1-1, with D maybe TRBD1 (5 bases). Germline lookup yields CDR1 LNHDA and CDR2 SQIVND (reference sequence). Trimming stripped 10 bases from V and 4 bases from J, with 10 bases between. CDR3 length: 11 amino acids. The CDR3 loop is CATRVATEAFF. The CDR3 region has the DNA TGTGCCACCAGGGTTGCCACTGAAGCTTTCTTT.

The rearrangement uses TRBV5-6 and TRBJ1-1; D gene unclear. The V and J ends lost 4 bases and 4 bases respectively, with 20 bases between them. CDR3 size: 16 residues. Germline V lookup: CDR1 SGHDT, CDR2 YYEEEE. The CDR3 protein is CASSPPPVIRPTEAFF. In DNA form, the CDR3 reads TGTGCCAGCAGCCCACCCCCCGTAATACGGCCCACTGAAGCTTTCTTT.